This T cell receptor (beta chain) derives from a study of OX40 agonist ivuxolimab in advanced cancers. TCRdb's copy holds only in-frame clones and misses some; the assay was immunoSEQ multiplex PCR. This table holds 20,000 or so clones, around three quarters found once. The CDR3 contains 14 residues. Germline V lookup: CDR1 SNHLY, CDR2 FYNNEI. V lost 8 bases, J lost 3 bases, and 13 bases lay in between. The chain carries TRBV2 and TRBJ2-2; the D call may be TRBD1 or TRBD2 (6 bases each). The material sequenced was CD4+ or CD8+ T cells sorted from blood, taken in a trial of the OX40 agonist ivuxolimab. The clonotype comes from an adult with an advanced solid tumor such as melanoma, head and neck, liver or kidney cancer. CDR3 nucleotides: TGTGCCAGCGGGGGGCCGGTTGACACCGGGGAGCTGTTTTTT. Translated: CASGGPVDTGELFF.